The 10 T cell receptor beta chains listed next were all sequenced from one sample in a study of blood T cell repertoires in COVID-19. Profiling relied on immunoSEQ multiplex PCR, and the TCRdb table lists in-frame clones only, not all of them. The table includes over 80,000 clones, roughly 86% detected once. Source material: peripheral blood. These receptor sequences come from a man aged 50-60 years with acute or convalescent COVID-19.

The chain uses TRBV24-1 and TRBJ2-1, with 12 bases identical to TRBD1. Trimming cost V 3 bases and J 8 bases; bases outside gene matches: 4. In germline, CDR1 is KGHDR, CDR2 SFDVKD. CDR3 size: 15 residues. The CDR3 protein is CATSDPGQGAYEQFF. CDR3 in DNA: TGTGCCACCAGTGATCCGGGACAGGGGGCGTATGAGCAGTTCTTC.

The sample holds a few counts of this clone. The rearrangement joins TRBV10-1 to TRBJ2-1, with D possibly TRBD2 on 5 matching bases. The CDR3 loop spans 13 amino acids. The germline V and J ends were trimmed by 6 bases and 8 bases, with 14 bases remaining between them. The germline gives CDR1 WNHNN, CDR2 SYGVQD (reference sequence). DNA of the CDR3: TGCGCCAGCAGAGCGGCCCCTTACGATGAGCAGTTCTTC. Amino acid sequence: CASRAAPYDEQFF.

The J gene is TRBJ1-1, the V gene TRBV19; D is unclear. The V end lost 8 bases, the J end lost 1 base, and 14 bases lay between the germline ends. There are 14 residues in the CDR3. Germline assignment: CDR1 LNHDA and CDR2 SQIVND (reference sequence). Here the CDR3 DNA reads TGTGCCAGTTCTCTCCCCAGGCGGAACACTGAAGCTTTCTTT. Its translation is CASSLPRRNTEAFF.

The sample holds one count of this clone. The J gene is TRBJ2-7, the V gene TRBV10-2; 8 bases are a match to TRBD2. In germline, CDR1 is WSHSY, CDR2 SAAADI. The CDR3 sequence is 11 residues long. The V gene end was trimmed by 8 bases and the J gene end by 7 bases; junction bases not matched to a gene: 4. The CDR3 coding sequence is TGCGCCAGCCGACTAGCGTATGAGCAGTACTTC. It encodes CASRLAYEQYF.

The J gene is TRBJ2-1, the V gene TRBV2, with 10 bases lining up with TRBD2. The CDR3 length is 15 residues. V lost 7 bases and J lost 3; bases outside the gene matches: 6. Germline V gene sequence: CDR1 SNHLY, CDR2 FYNNEI. The CDR3 bases are TGTGCCAGCACCCAAGCGGGAGGGGTCTACAATGAGCAGTTCTTC. Translating it yields CASTQAGGVYNEQFF.

The V call is TRBV6-5, the J call TRBJ2-7; D not resolved. Germline V CDR1 and CDR2: MNHEY, SVGAGI. The CDR3 has 15 amino acids. The V gene lost 0 bases and the J gene lost 0 bases, with 9 bases spanning the gap. The chain's CDR3 is CASSYSSLLSYEQYF. Here the CDR3 DNA reads TGTGCCAGCAGTTACTCGAGTCTTCTCTCCTACGAGCAGTACTTC.

This chain joins TRBV6-5 and TRBJ1-1, with 8 bases matching TRBD1. The CDR3 sequence is 15 residues long. V lost 7 bases, J lost 0 bases, and 7 bases stayed unmatched. Germline assignment: CDR1 MNHEY and CDR2 SVGAGI. The CDR3 sequence is CASIRDRTLNTEAFF. As DNA, the CDR3 is TGTGCCAGCATCCGGGACAGGACGCTGAACACTGAAGCTTTCTTT.

The chain is built from TRBV4-1 and TRBJ2-1, with 8 bases identical to TRBD1. Germline CDR1 and CDR2: MGHRA and YSYEKL. The trim removed 4 bases at V and 5 bases at J, leaving 13 bases unmatched. The CDR3 sequence is 17 residues long. The CDR3 reads CASSRNVPGTGNNEQFF. The CDR3 coding sequence is TGCGCCAGCAGCCGCAACGTACCCGGGACAGGCAACAATGAGCAGTTCTTC.

The V and J genes are TRBV11-3 and TRBJ2-7; D remains ambiguous. This CDR3 has 14 amino acids. The V end lost 1 base, the J end lost 0 bases, and 7 bases lay between the germline ends. The germline CDR1 and CDR2 sequences are SGHNT and YENEEA. CDR3 sequence: CASSLVHGSYEQYF. CDR3 coding DNA: TGTGCCAGCAGCTTAGTGCACGGCTCCTACGAGCAGTACTTC. The full variable domain, completed using reference TRBV11-3 and TRBJ2-7, is EAGVVQSPRYKIIEKKQPVAFWCNPISGHNTLYWYLQNLGQGPELLIRYENEEAVDDSQLPKDRFSAERLKGVDSTLKIQPAELGDSAVYLCASSLVHGSYEQYFGPGTRLTVT.

The gene calls are TRBV19 and TRBJ1-5, with a possible D match to TRBD1 (5 bases). The V and J ends lost 7 bases and 5 bases respectively, with 24 bases between them. The CDR3 has 17 amino acids. Germline values: CDR1 LNHDA, CDR2 SQIVND (reference sequence). CDR3 coding DNA: TGTGCCAGTAAAGGACCCAACTGGGACTCCTACGATCAGCCCCAGCATTTT. Protein: CASKGPNWDSYDQPQHF. Full variable domain (outside the CDR3, taken from reference TRBV19 and TRBJ1-5): DGGITQSPKYLFRKEGQNVTLSCEQNLNHDAMYWYRQDPGQGLRLIYYSQIVNDFQKGDIAEGYSVSREKKESFPLTVTSAQKNPTAFYLCASKGPNWDSYDQPQHFGDGTRLSIL.